A single sample gave rise to the 8 T cell receptor beta chains below, sequenced in a study of regulatory T cells in long-lasting Graves disease. The time point: persistent/refractory GD, antithyroid drugs over 5 years with positive TRAb. Construction of the TCR library relied on RNA isolated from PBMCs. Library construction for TCR beta used iRepertoire HTBI primers and Arm-PCR of CDR3 regions. TCRdb re-called the multiplex PCR reads with MiXCR, one entry per CDR3 protein. In the table there are a few hundred thousand distinct CDR3 sequences, about a quarter of which are singletons. The material was peripheral blood mononuclear cells (PBMCs), obtained when the disease was refractory, from a patient treated with antithyroid drugs. These receptors were collected from a female donor with Graves disease.

The genes are TRBV7-2 and TRBJ2-1; 12 positions match TRBD2. The CDR3 runs to 17 residues. Germline trimming cut 1 base from V and 8 bases from J; bases unmatched to any gene: 9. Germline-derived CDR1 and CDR2 are SGHTA and FQGNSA. In nucleotides, the CDR3 is TGTGCCAGCAGCTTAGGGAGACTAGCGGGAGCCAACGATGAGCAGTTCTTC. Its protein is CASSLGRLAGANDEQFF.

CDR3 loop: CASSFLGDGRFEQYF. CDR3 nucleotides: TGTGCCAGCAGCTTCCTCGGTGACGGTCGTTTCGAGCAGTACTTC. The chain couples TRBV5-6 to TRBJ2-7; D uncertain. Germline assignment: CDR1 SGHDT and CDR2 YYEEEE. V was shortened by 2 bases and J by 6 bases, with 18 bases between the two germline ends. The CDR3 runs 15 residues.

The CDR3 coding sequence is TGTGCCAGCAGCTACCAACAGGGCCAGCCCCAGCATTTT. It specifies CASSYQQGQPQHF. The V call is TRBV7-2, the J call TRBJ1-5, with a possible D match to TRBD1 (6 bases). The CDR3 is made up of 13 amino acids. Germline V gives CDR1 SGHTA, CDR2 FQGNSA. Trimming cost V 4 bases and J 7 bases, with 11 bases left between them.

The V call is TRBV19, the J call TRBJ2-7, with TRBD2 identical over 13 bases. Germline V gene data show CDR1 as LNHDA and CDR2 as SQIVND (reference sequence). V was pared by 5 bases and J by 7 bases, with 17 bases of the junction left unmatched. This CDR3 is 18 amino acids long. The chain's CDR3 is CASSPAGLAGDWLGEQYF. CDR3 in DNA: TGTGCCAGTAGTCCAGCCGGACTAGCGGGAGATTGGTTGGGGGAGCAGTACTTC.

This clonotype was counted many times. The V gene is TRBV28, the J gene TRBJ1-1; TRBD1 is a possible D gene (5 bases). V was shortened by 10 bases and J by 4 bases, with 10 bases between the two germline ends. CDR1 is MDHEN, CDR2 SYDVKM, per germline. CDR3 length equals 11 residues. The CDR3 loop is CATKRGTEAFF. The CDR3, as DNA: TGTGCCACCAAAAGGGGCACTGAAGCTTTCTTT.

This clonotype was seen a handful of times. This chain uses TRBV6-1 with TRBJ1-2, with D maybe TRBD1 (5 bases). Germline CDR1 MNHNS, CDR2 SASEGT. The ends were cut back, 11 bases at V and 5 bases at J, with 24 bases in the middle. The CDR3 runs 15 residues. CDR3 DNA: TGTGCCCGTTTTCCCAGGGACCCCCGAGAGTATGGCTACACCTTC. It encodes CARFPRDPREYGYTF.

This clonotype was recorded many times. The V call is TRBV11-2, the J call TRBJ1-1, with D hard to call. The CDR3 is 12 residues long. Germline CDR1 is SGHAT and CDR2 is FQNNGV. Between the trimmed V and J ends, which lost 5 bases and 5 bases, there was a span of 9 bases. The CDR3 reads CASSPVVTEAFF. In nucleotides, the CDR3 is TGTGCCAGCAGCCCGGTCGTGACTGAAGCTTTCTTT.

This clonotype has just a few counts. V and J are TRBV2 and TRBJ2-3; 11 bases map to TRBD2. Germline-derived CDR1 and CDR2 are SNHLY and FYNNEI. The CDR3 is 18 amino acids. V was pared by 8 bases and J by 2 bases, with 15 bases of the junction left unmatched. Here the CDR3 reads CASSILGASGRPTDTQYF. The CDR3 DNA is TGTGCCAGCTCTATCTTGGGGGCTAGCGGGAGGCCCACAGATACGCAGTATTTT.